This T cell receptor beta chain was documented in a study of T cell repertoires in cytomegalovirus infection. Study background: It was the public TCR beta signatures that indicated both CMV infection and matching HLA type.

CDR3 length: 15 amino acids. The germline V gene encodes CDR1 LNHDA and CDR2 SQIVND (reference sequence). The germline V and J ends were trimmed by 1 base and 4 bases, with 11 bases remaining between them. Using its own MiXCR run on the reads, TCRdb lists one record per CDR3 protein. This sample carries 200,000 to 300,000 distinct CDR3 sequences, 9% to 15% of them seen once, and the ten largest clones take roughly 1.7%. This clonotype has at least ten counts. Specimen: PBMCs. The clonotype originates from a human donor in good health (CMV status not recorded). Some clones in this sample may be carry-over from other donors' samples. The rearrangement links TRBV19 to TRBJ1-5; a weak D match, TRBD1 (5 bases). CDR3 protein: CASSIAGTGNQPQHF. The CDR3 DNA reads TGTGCCAGTAGTATAGCCGGGACTGGGAATCAGCCCCAGCATTTT.